This T cell receptor (beta chain) was identified in a study of blood T cell repertoires in COVID-19. This table comes from immunoSEQ multiplex PCR, and its TCRdb copy is limited to in-frame clones, with some not included. The sample records about 440,000 clones, about nine tenths being singletons. This CDR3 is built from 13 residues. Trimming cost V 7 bases and J 8 bases, with 15 bases left between them. From germline, CDR1 is SNHLY and CDR2 FYNNEI. The chain combines TRBV2 with TRBJ1-3; unclear D gene. The receptor comes from a man between 18 and 35 years old who had recovered from COVID-19. Sequenced input: PBMCs or T cells enriched from blood (not recorded which). CDR3 loop: CASTRKGTDTIYF. CDR3 DNA: TGTGCCAGCACGCGGAAAGGAACCGACACCATATATTTT.